Listed below are T cell receptor beta chains from one sample, sequenced in a study of shared clonotypes between healthy human individuals. The repertoire was sequenced with immunoSEQ multiplex PCR; TCRdb's copy has only in-frame clones and lacks some. The table lists about 980,000 clones, 76% of them singletons. Sequences were obtained from memory CD4+ T cells sorted from blood. These receptors came from a man aged 18 to 30 in good health. CDR3s include the opening cysteine and the closing phenylalanine or tryptophan. D genes are given only for firm matches. Size tells how often a clone was seen (once, few, many) or the class of an expanded clone, and some rows leave it out.

J gene | clone size | D gene | V gene | CDR3 DNA | CDR3 protein
TRBJ1-5 | NA | NA | TRBV13 | TGTGCCAGCAGCTTAGGAGATCAGCCCCAGCATTTT | CASSLGDQPQHF
TRBJ2-3 | NA | NA | TRBV4-3 | TGCGCCAGCAGCCGTGGGACATACGGCACAGATACGCAGTATTTT | CASSRGTYGTDTQYF
TRBJ1-1 | NA | NA | TRBV19 | TGTGCCAGTAGTTTACGGACACAAATGAACACTGAAGCTTTCTTT | CASSLRTQMNTEAFF
TRBJ1-2 | NA | TRBD1 | TRBV10-3 | TGTGCCATCAGTGAGGGGGAGGGACAGTACTATGGCTACACCTTC | CAISEGEGQYYGYTF
TRBJ1-2 | NA | NA | TRBV5-4 | TGTGCCAGCAGCTCCGCGGAGGCGACTAACTATGGCTACACCTTC | CASSSAEATNYGYTF
TRBJ1-2 | NA | NA | TRBV2 | TGTGCCAGCAGCGTCGACATCCTCTATGGCTACACCTTC | CASSVDILYGYTF
TRBJ1-4 | NA | NA | TRBV5-4 | TGTGCCAGCAGCTTAATAGGTGAAAAACTGTTTTTT | CASSLIGEKLFF
TRBJ2-2 | NA | NA | TRBV9 | TGTGCCAGCACCGTCGGAGGGGGTTACACCGGGGAGCTGTTTTTT | CASTVGGGYTGELFF
TRBJ1-5 | NA | NA | TRBV5-8 | TGTGCCAGCAGCCTCGATAAGAGTCAGCCCCAGCATTTT | CASSLDKSQPQHF
TRBJ2-2 | few | TRBD1 | TRBV7-2 | TGTGCCAGCAGCTGGGACAGGGGTATGGCCGGGGAGCTGTTTTTT | CASSWDRGMAGELFF
TRBJ2-6 | NA | NA | TRBV5-1 | TGCGCCAGCAGCTTGGGAGGCAGATCTGGGGCCAACGTCCTGACTTTC | CASSLGGRSGANVLTF
TRBJ2-5 | few | TRBD2 | TRBV5-1 | TGCGCCAGCAGCTGGAGACTAGCGGGGGATCAAGAGACCCAGTACTTC | CASSWRLAGDQETQYF
TRBJ2-5 | NA | NA | TRBV19 | TGTGCCAGTACCCCCGGGACAAGAGAGACCCAGTACTTC | CASTPGTRETQYF
TRBJ1-5 | once | TRBD1 | TRBV30 | TGTGCCTGGAGTGTACCAGGGGGCGCCGGTCAGCCCCAGCATTTT | CAWSVPGGAGQPQHF
TRBJ1-2 | NA | TRBD1 | TRBV15 | TGTGCCACCAGCAGAGGACAGGGGGCTTATGACTATGGCTACACCTTC | CATSRGQGAYDYGYTF
TRBJ1-2 | few | NA | TRBV7-8 | TGTGCCAGCAGCCCAGTGATCATCTGGCAGGAGGGTAACTATGGCTACACCTTC | CASSPVIIWQEGNYGYTF
TRBJ1-2 | few | NA | TRBV5-1 | TGCGCCAGCAGCCCCTCAGGGAGTGACTATGGCTACACCTTC | CASSPSGSDYGYTF
TRBJ2-3 | NA | NA | TRBV2 | TGTGCCAGCAGTTACAGGACTGGCGGGACAGATACGCAGTATTTT | CASSYRTGGTDTQYF
TRBJ1-1 | NA | NA | TRBV27 | TGTGCCAGCAGTGAGAGGATTGGAGAAGCTTTCTTT | CASSERIGEAFF
TRBJ2-2 | NA | NA | TRBV27 | TGTGCCAGCCTGGTGGCCGGGGAGCTGTTTTTT | CASLVAGELFF
TRBJ1-1 | once | NA | TRBV11-1 | TGTGCCAGCAGCCGAACAGGTATTGGAGCTTTCTTT | CASSRTGIGAFF
TRBJ2-6 | NA | TRBD1 | TRBV28 | TGTGCCAGCAGTTCAACGGGACAGGGGGCGAAAGGGGCCAACGTCCTGACTTTC | CASSSTGQGAKGANVLTF
TRBJ2-1 | NA | NA | TRBV2 | TGTGCCAGCACCGCTGGGCGAAACTCCTACAATGAGCAGTTCTTC | CASTAGRNSYNEQFF
TRBJ1-6 | NA | NA | TRBV6-5 | TGTGCCAGCAGTTACCGAGGACAGTATAATTCACCCCTCCACTTT | CASSYRGQYNSPLHF
TRBJ1-2 | NA | NA | TRBV5-1 | TGCGCCAGCAGCTTGGAGGCTGGATATGGCTACACCTTC | CASSLEAGYGYTF
TRBJ2-1 | NA | NA | TRBV5-8 | TGTGCCAGCAGCTGGGGCAACTACCAAGGCAATGAGCAGTTCTTC | CASSWGNYQGNEQFF